The 22 T cell receptor beta chains given below trace back to one sample, sequenced in a study of radiotherapy plus CTLA-4 blockade in lung cancer. The data were produced by immunoSEQ multiplex PCR, yet TCRdb's version contains in-frame clones alone and is incomplete. The data contain roughly 50,000 clones, more than 70% of them singletons. The material sequenced was peripheral blood, taken from a patient treated with radiotherapy plus ipilimumab. The source is a human donor with non-small cell lung cancer whose response to radiotherapy plus ipilimumab could not be evaluated.

CDR3 coding DNA: TGTGCCAGTAAGTCACCTGATGTTCTCGGTGAAAAACTGTTTTTT. Translating it yields CASKSPDVLGEKLFF. The rearrangement uses TRBV19 and TRBJ1-4; D remains ambiguous. The CDR3 length is 15 residues. Germline V lookup: CDR1 LNHDA, CDR2 SQIVND (reference sequence). V lost 7 bases and J lost 7, with 19 bases in between.

V and J are TRBV10-2 and TRBJ2-7, with TRBD2 matching 8 bases. J was trimmed by 2 bases and V by 4 bases; bases with no gene match: 10. Looked up from germline, CDR1 is WSHSY and CDR2 is SAAADI. The CDR3 runs 16 residues. The CDR3 bases are TGCGCCAGCAGTGTTGGGACTAGGGGGGGGACCTACGAGCAGTACTTC. It yields the protein CASSVGTRGGTYEQYF.

V and J are TRBV2 and TRBJ2-3, with 8 bases matching TRBD1. The CDR3 sequence is 16 residues long. In germline, CDR1 is SNHLY, CDR2 FYNNEI. The V and J ends lost 6 bases and 3 bases, in that order; junction bases with no gene match: 11. The CDR3 region is CASRQQGAQVTDTQYF. CDR3 coding DNA: TGTGCCAGCAGACAGCAGGGGGCGCAGGTTACAGATACGCAGTATTTT.

This chain links TRBV5-1 with TRBJ2-1; D perhaps matches TRBD2 (6 bases). This CDR3 has 14 residues. Trimming left V 5 bases short and J 4 bases short, with 13 bases between. The germline V gene encodes CDR1 SGHRS and CDR2 YFSETQ. The CDR3, as DNA: TGCGCCAGCAGGGGGGGTCAGATTTACAATGAGCAGTTCTTC. Its protein is CASRGGQIYNEQFF. The full variable domain, completed using reference TRBV5-1 and TRBJ2-1, is KAGVTQTPRYLIKTRGQQVTLSCSPISGHRSVSWYQQTPGQGLQFLFEYFSETQRNKGNFPGRFSGRQFSNSRSEMNVSTLELGDSALYLCASRGGQIYNEQFFGPGTRLTVL.

The chain joins TRBV11-2 to TRBJ1-1; tentative D call: TRBD1 (5 bases). Trimming stripped 3 bases from V and 1 base from J, with 12 bases between. The CDR3 is 15 residues long. Germline V CDR1 and CDR2: SGHAT, FQNNGV. The CDR3 DNA is TGTGCCAGCAGCTTGTGGAGGGGCCAGAACACTGAAGCTTTCTTT. As protein: CASSLWRGQNTEAFF.

The genes are TRBV5-1 and TRBJ2-3; no clear D. The CDR3 has 14 amino acids. Germline V gene sequence: CDR1 SGHRS, CDR2 YFSETQ. The germline V and J ends were trimmed by 0 bases and 6 bases, with 11 bases remaining between them. The CDR3 region is CASSLGLLGDTQYF. The CDR3 bases are TGCGCCAGCAGCTTGGGGCTGCTAGGCGATACGCAGTATTTT.

The gene calls are TRBV6-1 and TRBJ1-2, with TRBD1 matching 7 bases. CDR1 and CDR2 (germline): MNHNS, SASEGT. V trimming: 4 bases; J trimming: 7 bases; junction bases outside the gene matches: 9. CDR3 length: 14 residues. This CDR3 reads CASSGTRTGGGYTF. The CDR3 DNA reads TGTGCCAGCAGTGGCACCCGGACAGGTGGTGGCTACACCTTC.

The chain couples TRBV28 to TRBJ1-5, with D unclear. Germline CDR1 is MDHEN and CDR2 is SYDVKM. CDR3 size: 15 residues. The V and J ends lost 5 bases and 0 bases respectively, with 11 bases between them. The CDR3 DNA follows: TGTGCCAGCAGTCCCAGGTTCGATAGCAATCAGCCCCAGCATTTT. Translation gives CASSPRFDSNQPQHF.

The rearrangement joins TRBV2 to TRBJ1-5, with D hard to call. There are 15 residues in the CDR3. Germline V lookup: CDR1 SNHLY, CDR2 FYNNEI. Trimming left V 0 bases short and J 0 bases short, with 6 bases between. CDR3 DNA: TGTGCCAGCAGTGAAGCACTTCATAGCAATCAGCCCCAGCATTTT. Translation gives CASSEALHSNQPQHF.

This rearrangement joins TRBV6-1 to TRBJ1-4, with TRBD1 identical over 7 bases. V lost 4 bases, J lost 2 bases, and 4 bases stayed unmatched. The CDR3 has 15 residues. Germline V gene sequence: CDR1 MNHNS, CDR2 SASEGT. The CDR3 spells CASSGQTGTNEKLFF. The CDR3, as DNA: TGTGCCAGCAGTGGTCAGACAGGGACTAATGAAAAACTGTTTTTT.

This chain links TRBV14 with TRBJ1-4; D is unresolved. The CDR3 is 13 amino acids. Per the germline V gene, CDR1 is SGHDN and CDR2 is FVKESK. Between the trimmed V and J ends, which lost 2 bases and 7 bases, there was a span of 8 bases. DNA for the CDR3: TGTGCCAGCAGCCAACCTGCGGCTGAAAAACTGTTTTTT. Translating it yields CASSQPAAEKLFF. Looking up the rest from reference TRBV14 and TRBJ1-4 gives the full variable domain: EAGVTQFPSHSVIEKGQTVTLRCDPISGHDNLYWYRRVMGKEIKFLLHFVKESKQDESGMPNNRFLAERTGGTYSTLKVQPAELEDSGVYFCASSQPAAEKLFFGSGTQLSVL.

The chain uses TRBV5-8 and TRBJ1-5; D is possibly TRBD1 (5 bases). The V gene's germline CDR1 is SGHTS and CDR2 YDEGEE. The CDR3 extends over 15 amino acids. V lost 4 bases, J lost 0 bases, and 11 bases lay in between. The CDR3 coding sequence is TGTGCCAGCAGCCCGGGGGGATATAGCAATCAGCCCCAGCATTTT. This gives the protein CASSPGGYSNQPQHF.

The CDR3 spells CASSDGQPSNEKLFF. The CDR3 DNA is TGTGCCAGCAGTGATGGACAGCCCAGTAATGAAAAACTGTTTTTT. The V call is TRBV28, the J call TRBJ1-4, with a tentative D call TRBD1 (6 bases). Deletions cut 5 bases from V and 4 bases from J, with 14 bases between. This CDR3 is built from 15 residues. CDR1 and CDR2 (germline): MDHEN, SYDVKM.

CDR3 bases: TGTGCCAGTAGTATTTTCTGGACACCGACCTACGAGCAGTACTTC. Translated, it gives CASSIFWTPTYEQYF. V is TRBV19 and J is TRBJ2-7; TRBD1 might be the D (5 bases). The CDR3 contains 15 residues. CDR1 is LNHDA and CDR2 is SQIVND in the germline V gene (reference sequence). V gave up 3 bases and J gave up 2 bases, with 14 bases separating them.

The chain couples TRBV7-9 to TRBJ2-7, with D unclear. This CDR3 is built from 11 residues. Germline CDR1 reads SEHNR; CDR2 reads FQNEAQ (reference sequence). The germline V and J ends were trimmed by 3 bases and 2 bases, with 2 bases remaining between them. CDR3 residues: CASSFTYEQYF. The CDR3 DNA reads TGTGCCAGCAGCTTCACCTACGAGCAGTACTTC.

The chain employs TRBV19 and TRBJ1-2; D call uncertain. Germline CDR1 is LNHDA and CDR2 is SQIVND (reference sequence). V was clipped by 8 bases and J by 4 bases, with 11 bases between them. This CDR3 has 12 amino acids. CDR3 amino acids: CASLAGSYGYTF. As DNA, the CDR3 is TGTGCCAGTCTCGCGGGTAGCTATGGCTACACCTTC.

The chain joins TRBV29-1 to TRBJ1-4; 8 bases map to TRBD1. V was pared by 6 bases and J by 3 bases, with 6 bases of the junction left unmatched. The germline gives CDR1 SQVTM, CDR2 ANQGSEA. The CDR3 loop spans 14 amino acids. The CDR3 region is CSVAPGQANEKLFF. The CDR3 DNA follows: TGCAGCGTCGCACCGGGACAGGCTAATGAAAAACTGTTTTTT.

J is TRBJ1-6 and V is TRBV21-1. TRBV21-1 is termed a pseudogene. This CDR3 comprises 15 residues. CDR3 region: CASSKGLGTSSPLHF. CDR3 bases: TGTGCCAGCAGCAAAGGTCTGGGGACTTCTTCACCCCTCCACTTT.

The chain carries TRBV5-1 and TRBJ2-2, with a weak D call TRBD2 (5 bases). Germline values: CDR1 SGHRS, CDR2 YFSETQ. CDR3 length equals 16 residues. V dropped 6 bases and J dropped 3 bases, with 18 bases sitting between them. CDR3 nucleotides: TGCGCCAGCAACCCGGAGGCGGCGGAGGACACCGGGGAGCTGTTTTTT. The encoded protein is CASNPEAAEDTGELFF.

J is TRBJ2-7 and V is TRBV11-2; TRBD1 is a possible D gene (6 bases). V dropped 5 bases and J dropped 2 bases, with 13 bases sitting between them. The germline CDR1 and CDR2 sequences are SGHAT and FQNNGV. The CDR3 has 14 residues. DNA of the CDR3: TGTGCCAGCAGCCCGGGACACAGGGCCTACGAGCAGTACTTC. Translation: CASSPGHRAYEQYF.

This sequence joins TRBV5-6 and TRBJ2-6; tentative D call: TRBD2 (5 bases). V shed 1 base and J shed 0 bases, with 8 bases lying between them. The V gene's germline CDR1 is SGHDT and CDR2 YYEEEE. The CDR3 covers 16 residues. The CDR3 region has the DNA TGTGCCAGCAGCTTGAGGAGGAGCTCTGGGGCCAACGTCCTGACTTTC. This codes for CASSLRRSSGANVLTF. The whole variable domain, filled in from reference TRBV5-6 and TRBJ2-6, reads DAGVTQSPTHLIKTRGQQVTLRCSPKSGHDTVSWYQQALGQGPQFIFQYYEEEERQRGNFPDRFSGHQFPNYSSELNVNALLLGDSALYLCASSLRRSSGANVLTFGAGSRLTVL.

This chain links TRBV7-9 with TRBJ1-1; TRBD1 agrees at 7 bases. The CDR3 is 14 amino acids. Germline V gene sequence: CDR1 SEHNR, CDR2 FQNEAQ (reference sequence). V lost 4 bases to trimming and J lost 5 bases; unmatched junction nucleotides: 7. CDR3 sequence (DNA): TGTGCCAGCAGCTCCCCCCAGGGGGGAACTGAAGCTTTCTTT. Its protein product is CASSSPQGGTEAFF.